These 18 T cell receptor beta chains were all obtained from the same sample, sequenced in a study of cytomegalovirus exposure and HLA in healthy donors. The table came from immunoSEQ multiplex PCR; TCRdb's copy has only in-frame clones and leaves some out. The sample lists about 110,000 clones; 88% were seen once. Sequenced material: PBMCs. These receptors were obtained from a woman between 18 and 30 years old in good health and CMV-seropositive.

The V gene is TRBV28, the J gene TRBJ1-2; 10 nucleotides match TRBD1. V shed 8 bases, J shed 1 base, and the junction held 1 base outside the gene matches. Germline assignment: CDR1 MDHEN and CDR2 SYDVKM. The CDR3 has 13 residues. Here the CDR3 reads CASRDRGNYGYTF. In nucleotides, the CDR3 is TGTGCCAGCCGGGACAGGGGTAACTATGGCTACACCTTC.

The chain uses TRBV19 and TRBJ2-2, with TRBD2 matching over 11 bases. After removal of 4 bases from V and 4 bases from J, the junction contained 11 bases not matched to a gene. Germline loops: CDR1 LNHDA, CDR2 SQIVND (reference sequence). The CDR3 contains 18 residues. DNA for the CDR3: TGTGCCAGTAGTAGGAGGGGGACCGGACTAGCGGGCACCGGGGAGCTGTTTTTT. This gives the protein CASSRRGTGLAGTGELFF.

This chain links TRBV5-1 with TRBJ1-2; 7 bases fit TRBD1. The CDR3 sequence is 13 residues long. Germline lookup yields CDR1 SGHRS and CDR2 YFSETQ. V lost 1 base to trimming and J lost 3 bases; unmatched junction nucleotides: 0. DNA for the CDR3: TGCGCCAGCAGCTTGCAGGGGGACTATGGCTACACCTTC. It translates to CASSLQGDYGYTF.

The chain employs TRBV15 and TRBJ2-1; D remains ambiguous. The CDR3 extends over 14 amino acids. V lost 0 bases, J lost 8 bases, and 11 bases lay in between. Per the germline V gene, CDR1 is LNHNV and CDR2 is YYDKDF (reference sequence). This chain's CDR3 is CATSRDGSEDEQFF. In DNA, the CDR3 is TGTGCCACCAGCAGAGATGGAAGCGAAGATGAGCAGTTCTTC.

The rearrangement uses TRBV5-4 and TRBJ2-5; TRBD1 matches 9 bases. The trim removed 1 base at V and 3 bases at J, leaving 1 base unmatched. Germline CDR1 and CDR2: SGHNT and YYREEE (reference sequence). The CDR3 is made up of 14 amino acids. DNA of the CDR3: TGTGCCAGCAGCTTGTGGGACAGGGAAGAGACCCAGTACTTC. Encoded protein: CASSLWDREETQYF. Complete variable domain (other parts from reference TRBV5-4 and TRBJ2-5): ETGVTQSPTHLIKTRGQQVTLRCSSQSGHNTVSWYQQALGQGPQFIFQYYREEENGRGNFPPRFSGLQFPNYSSELNVNALELDDSALYLCASSLWDREETQYFGPGTRLLVL.

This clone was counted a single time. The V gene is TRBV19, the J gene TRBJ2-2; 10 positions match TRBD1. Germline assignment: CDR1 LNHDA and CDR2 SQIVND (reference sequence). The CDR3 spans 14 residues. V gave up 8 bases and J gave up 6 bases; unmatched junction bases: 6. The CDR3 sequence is CASQEGTGAGELFF. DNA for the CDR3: TGTGCCAGTCAGGAGGGGACAGGGGCCGGGGAGCTGTTTTTT.

The DNA for the CDR3 is TGTGCCAGCTCACCCGAGACAGGGGGCTACACAGAGACCCAGTACTTC. It codes for CASSPETGGYTETQYF. The chain has TRBV18 and TRBJ2-5; 10 nucleotides agree with TRBD1. Per germline, CDR1 KGHSH and CDR2 LQKENI. The ends lost 3 bases at V and 4 bases at J; junction bases unmatched: 8. There are 16 residues in the CDR3.

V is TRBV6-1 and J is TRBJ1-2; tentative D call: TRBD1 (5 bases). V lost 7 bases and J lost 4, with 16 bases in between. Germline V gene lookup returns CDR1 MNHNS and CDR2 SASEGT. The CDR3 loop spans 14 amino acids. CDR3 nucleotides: TGTGCCAGCACCTGGGGCCCCACTCTCTATGGCTACACCTTC. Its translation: CASTWGPTLYGYTF.

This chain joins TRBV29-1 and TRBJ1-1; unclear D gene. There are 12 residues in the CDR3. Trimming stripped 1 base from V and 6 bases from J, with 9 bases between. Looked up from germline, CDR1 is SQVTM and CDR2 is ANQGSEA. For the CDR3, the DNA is TGCAGCGTTGAAGGTCAGGCCCCTGAAGCTTTCTTT. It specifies CSVEGQAPEAFF.

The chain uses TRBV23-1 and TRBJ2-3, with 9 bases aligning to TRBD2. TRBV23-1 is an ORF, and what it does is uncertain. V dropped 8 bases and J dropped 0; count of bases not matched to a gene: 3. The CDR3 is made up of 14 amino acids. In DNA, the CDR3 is TGCGCCAGCGGGCTAGCGGGGAGCACAGATACGCAGTATTTT. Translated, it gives CASGLAGSTDTQYF.

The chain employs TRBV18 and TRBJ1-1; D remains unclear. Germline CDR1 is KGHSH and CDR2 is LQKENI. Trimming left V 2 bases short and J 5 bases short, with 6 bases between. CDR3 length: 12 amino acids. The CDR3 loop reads CASSPGRTEAFF. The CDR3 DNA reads TGTGCCAGCTCACCAGGGAGGACTGAAGCTTTCTTT.

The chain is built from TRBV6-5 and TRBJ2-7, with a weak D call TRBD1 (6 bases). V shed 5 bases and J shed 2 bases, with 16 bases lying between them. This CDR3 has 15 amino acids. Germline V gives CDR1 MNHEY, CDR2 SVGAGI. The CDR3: CASSGPGHTTYEQYV. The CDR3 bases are TGTGCCAGCAGTGGTCCGGGACACACTACCTACGAGCAGTACGTC.

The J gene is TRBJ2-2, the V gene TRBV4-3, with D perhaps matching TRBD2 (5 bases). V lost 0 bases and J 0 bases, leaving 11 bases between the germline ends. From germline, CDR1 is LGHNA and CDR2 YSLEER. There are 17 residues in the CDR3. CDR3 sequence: CASSQDLRVTNTGELFF. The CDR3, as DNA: TGCGCCAGCAGCCAAGATCTGAGGGTAACGAACACCGGGGAGCTGTTTTTT.

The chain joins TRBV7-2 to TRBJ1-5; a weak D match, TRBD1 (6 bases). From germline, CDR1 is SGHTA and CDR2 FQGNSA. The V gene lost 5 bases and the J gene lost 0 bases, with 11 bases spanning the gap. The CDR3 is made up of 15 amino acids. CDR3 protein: CASSLTGISNQPQHF. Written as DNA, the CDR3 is TGTGCCAGCAGCCTGACAGGAATTAGCAATCAGCCCCAGCATTTT.

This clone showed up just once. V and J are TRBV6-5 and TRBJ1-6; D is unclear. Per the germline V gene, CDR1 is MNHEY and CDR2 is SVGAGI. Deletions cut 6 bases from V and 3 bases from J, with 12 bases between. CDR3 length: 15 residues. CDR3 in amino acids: CASRKKGSYNSPLHF. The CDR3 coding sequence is TGTGCCAGCAGAAAAAAAGGGAGCTATAATTCACCCCTCCACTTT.

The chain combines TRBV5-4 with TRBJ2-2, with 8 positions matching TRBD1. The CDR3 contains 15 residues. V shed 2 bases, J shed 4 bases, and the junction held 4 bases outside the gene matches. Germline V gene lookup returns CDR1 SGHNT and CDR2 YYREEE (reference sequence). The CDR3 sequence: CASSFGQGGTGELFF. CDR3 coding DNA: TGTGCCAGCAGCTTTGGACAGGGAGGCACCGGGGAGCTGTTTTTT.

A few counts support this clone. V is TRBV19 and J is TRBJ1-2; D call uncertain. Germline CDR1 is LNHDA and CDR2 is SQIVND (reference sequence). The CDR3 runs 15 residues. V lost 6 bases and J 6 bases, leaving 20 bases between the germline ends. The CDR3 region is CASSLRRVASHGYTF. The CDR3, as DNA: TGTGCCAGTAGCCTAAGGAGAGTGGCATCGCATGGCTACACCTTC.

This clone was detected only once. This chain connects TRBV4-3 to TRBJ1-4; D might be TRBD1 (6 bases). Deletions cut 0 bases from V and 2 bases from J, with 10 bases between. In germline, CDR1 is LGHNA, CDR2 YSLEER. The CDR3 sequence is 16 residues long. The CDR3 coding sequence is TGCGCCAGCAGCCAAGATCCAGGGGCGACTAATGAAAAACTGTTTTTT. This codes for CASSQDPGATNEKLFF.